This T cell receptor beta chain comes out of a study of T cell responses to AZD1222 COVID-19 vaccine. Regarding the study as a whole: Elevations in Spike-specific TCR breadth and depth followed administration of two AZD1222 doses. Researchers took repertoire samples only after the peak T cell response had come. Baseline testing showed seropositivity in only a handful of AZD1222 recipients. White British donors predominated, females outnumbered males, and clonal diversity was possibly underestimated.

The CDR3 spans 16 residues. V shed 0 bases and J shed 2 bases, with 11 bases lying between them. Looked up from germline, CDR1 is MDHEN and CDR2 is SYDVKM. In regard to this clone: Its antigen is still unknown.

Measured with immunoSEQ multiplex PCR; TCRdb has only the in-frame clones, and not every one. The sample has 110,000 to 150,000 clones; about 91% are singletons. The gene calls are TRBV28 and TRBJ1-3, with D maybe TRBD1 (5 bases). This material consisted of peripheral blood, taken on day 0 of AZD1222 vaccination. This TCR came from an adult in good health. CDR3 nucleotides: TGTGCCAGCAGTTTATGGGGGGACTTAACTGGAAACACCATATATTTT. Protein: CASSLWGDLTGNTIYF.